This record covers a single TCR beta chain. Germline CDR1 reads SGHRS; CDR2 reads YFSETQ. The V end lost 4 bases, the J end lost 4 bases, and 10 bases lay between the germline ends. The CDR3 covers 13 residues. These data originate in a study of control samples from healthy donors and cancer patients. Generated by immunoSEQ multiplex PCR, the TCRdb table keeps only in-frame clones and is missing some. The table lists some 45,000 clones, more than 85% of them singletons. This receptor was obtained from a woman aged 40-49 years with head and neck cancer. Input material: PBMCs. The chain has TRBV5-1 and TRBJ2-3; D perhaps matches TRBD2 (6 bases). The CDR3 protein is CASSRTMADTQYF. CDR3 coding DNA: TGCGCCAGCAGCCGGACTATGGCAGATACGCAGTATTTT.